These T cell receptor beta chains were read from a single sample in a study of cytomegalovirus exposure and HLA in healthy donors. Sequencing was performed with immunoSEQ multiplex PCR; in TCRdb, only in-frame clones are kept and a portion is missing. This sample has around 120,000 clones, with around two thirds found just once. Sequencing input: PBMCs. Receptors originate from a man aged 25 to 40 in good health and CMV-seropositive. CDR3s include the opening cysteine and the closing phenylalanine or tryptophan. Each record gives: CDR3 DNA, CDR3 protein, clone size, D gene, V gene, J gene. A D gene is named only where the DNA matches it firmly. Size is stated for part of the rows, as once, few or many counts, or as a class when the clone is expanded.

TGTGCCAGCAGTGAAGCGCCCGGGTTGGAGCAGTACTTC	CASSEAPGLEQYF	few	-	TRBV2	TRBJ2-7
TGTGCCAGCAGCTTAGTGGCTAGCCATAATAAAGAGACCCAGTACTTC	CASSLVASHNKETQYF	-	-	TRBV11-1	TRBJ2-5
TGCGCCAGCAGCTGGGGGGACAGGGGTAGGGAAGAGACCCAGTACTTC	CASSWGDRGREETQYF	-	TRBD1	TRBV5-1	TRBJ2-5
TGTGCCAGCAGCCCGGGACTAAACTATGGCTACACCTTC	CASSPGLNYGYTF	-	-	TRBV5-5	TRBJ1-2
TGCGCCAGCAGCCAAGTGTGGGGGGTGGTCAATGAGCAGTTCTTC	CASSQVWGVVNEQFF	-	-	TRBV4-1	TRBJ2-1
TGTGCCAGCGGCTTAACAGGGATGAATGAAAAACTGTTTTTT	CASGLTGMNEKLFF	-	-	TRBV4-2	TRBJ1-4
TGTGCCAGCAGCTTAACAGGGGGCACTGAAGCTTTCTTT	CASSLTGGTEAFF	-	TRBD1	TRBV13	TRBJ1-1
TGTGCCAGCAGCTCCGGGACAGCCCTCTACGAGCAGTACTTC	CASSSGTALYEQYF	-	TRBD1	TRBV5-4	TRBJ2-7
TGTGCCAGTACCGAAAACAGGCATGGCTACACCTTC	CASTENRHGYTF	-	-	TRBV19	TRBJ1-2
TGTGCCAGCAGCTTGTCGGGGGAGACTACTGAAGCTTTCTTT	CASSLSGETTEAFF	once	-	TRBV11-2	TRBJ1-1
TGTGCCAGCAGTTTCGGAACAGGGACACAAGAGACCCAGTACTTC	CASSFGTGTQETQYF	-	-	TRBV27	TRBJ2-5
TGTGCCTGGAGTGTACTCCGAAACACTGAAGCTTTCTTT	CAWSVLRNTEAFF	-	-	TRBV30	TRBJ1-1
TGCGCCAGCAGCCTCCGGGACAAGCAAGAGACCCAGTACTTC	CASSLRDKQETQYF	-	-	TRBV4-1	TRBJ2-5
TGTGCCATCAAGACAGGGGGGGGAGAAGAAGCTTTCTTT	CAIKTGGGEEAFF	many	TRBD1	TRBV10-3	TRBJ1-1
TGTGCCAGCAGCTCATCAAACACCGGGGAGCTGTTTTTT	CASSSSNTGELFF	-	-	TRBV7-8	TRBJ2-2
TGTGCCAGCAGCTCAAGGGCGGGAGATGAGCAGTTCTTC	CASSSRAGDEQFF	-	TRBD2	TRBV7-9	TRBJ2-1
TGCAGCGTCGCCACCCCCACTAGCGGGGGGTACTTC	CSVATPTSGGYF	-	TRBD2	TRBV29-1	TRBJ2-5
TGTGCCAGCAGCTTAGACGCGGCAACTAATGAAAAACTGTTTTTT	CASSLDAATNEKLFF	-	-	TRBV7-9	TRBJ1-4
TGTGCCACCAGCAAAGGATATTGGGAGGGCCAGTACTTC	CATSKGYWEGQYF	-	TRBD2	TRBV15	TRBJ2-5
TGTGCCAGCAGCCCCCAGGGAGGGGTCGAGCAGTACTTC	CASSPQGGVEQYF	-	-	TRBV21-1	TRBJ2-7
TGTGCCAGCAGCTTAGGGACAGGGAGTGGAAACACCATATATTTT	CASSLGTGSGNTIYF	-	TRBD1	TRBV7-8	TRBJ1-3
TGTGCCAGCAGCCCCCCCCTTAGGGCGGCGGGGGAGAGAAGCAATCAGCCCCAGCATTTT	CASSPPLRAAGERSNQPQHF	-	-	TRBV7-4	TRBJ1-5
TGTGCCATCAGTGGGCTCGGGGGACGAGGCGGCTACACCTTC	CAISGLGGRGGYTF	few	-	TRBV10-3	TRBJ1-2
TGTGCCAGCAACCAGGTGGGGGGGCTTGGCTACACCTTC	CASNQVGGLGYTF	-	-	TRBV6-6	TRBJ1-2
TGCAGTGCTAGTACAGACTATGGCTACACCTTC	CSASTDYGYTF	-	-	TRBV20-1	TRBJ1-2
TGCGCCAGCAGCTTGGTGGGGCAGGGGGATGGCTACACCTTC	CASSLVGQGDGYTF	few	TRBD1	TRBV5-1	TRBJ1-2
TGTGCCAGCAGTACGGACAGGTTTCAGGAGACCCAGTACTTC	CASSTDRFQETQYF	-	TRBD1	TRBV6-5	TRBJ2-5
TGCGCCAGCAGCTTGGGTAGGGGGCCGGGGGAGACCCAGTACTTC	CASSLGRGPGETQYF	few	TRBD1	TRBV5-1	TRBJ2-5
TGTGCCAGTAGGAAAGTCGGGACAGGGGGGTTTCGGGAGCAGTACTTC	CASRKVGTGGFREQYF	once	TRBD1	TRBV19	TRBJ2-7
TGCAGCGTCCCTGCCTATCGGGGGGAGCAGTACTTC	CSVPAYRGEQYF	-	-	TRBV29-1	TRBJ2-7
TGCGCCAGCAGCTACTCCGGGGAGCTGTTTTTT	CASSYSGELFF	-	-	TRBV5-1	TRBJ2-2
TGTGCCAGCAGTTTATCGTGGGGGAGGAGCTCCTATAATTCACCCCTCCACTTT	CASSLSWGRSSYNSPLHF	-	-	TRBV27	TRBJ1-6
TGCGCCAGCAGCTTTGACAGGCAGTATGGCTACACCTTC	CASSFDRQYGYTF	once	-	TRBV5-1	TRBJ1-2
TGTGCCAGTTCCCTCGGGACAGGCAGGAATTCACCCCTCCACTTT	CASSLGTGRNSPLHF	-	TRBD1	TRBV6-1	TRBJ1-6
TGTGCCAGCAGTTGGGGACAGGGGAGTACTGAAGCTTTCTTT	CASSWGQGSTEAFF	-	TRBD1	TRBV27	TRBJ1-1
TGTGCCAGCAGTCAACAGGGGGCAGGCCTCTATGGCTACACCTTC	CASSQQGAGLYGYTF	-	TRBD1	TRBV2	TRBJ1-2
TGTGCCAGCAGCTTGGATGGGGCGGGCTACACCTTC	CASSLDGAGYTF	few	-	TRBV5-4	TRBJ1-2
TGCGCCAGCAGAGAGCGATCCTACGAGCAGTACTTC	CASRERSYEQYF	-	-	TRBV5-1	TRBJ2-7
TGCGCCAGCAGCTCTGGACAGGGAGTGGATCACTATGGCTACACCTTC	CASSSGQGVDHYGYTF	-	TRBD1	TRBV5-1	TRBJ1-2
TGTGCCATGGGGACCTTCGGGGGCTCCTACGAGCAGTACTTC	CAMGTFGGSYEQYF	-	-	TRBV2	TRBJ2-7
TGTGCCAGCAGTTCTGACAGGGACGCAACTAATGAAAAACTGTTTTTT	CASSSDRDATNEKLFF	-	TRBD1	TRBV6-5	TRBJ1-4
TGTGCCAGTCCCCAGGGGTCCCGCACAGATACGCAGTATTTT	CASPQGSRTDTQYF	few	-	TRBV5-4	TRBJ2-3
TGTGCCAGCAGCCCTCCGACAGTGAACTACAATGAGCAGTTCTTC	CASSPPTVNYNEQFF	-	-	TRBV7-9	TRBJ2-1
TGTGCCTGGAGTCCAACAGATACGCAGTATTTT	CAWSPTDTQYF	-	-	TRBV30	TRBJ2-3
TGTGCCAGCAGTGAAGAGGGGCTAGCGGGGATCTCGAACACCGGGGAGCTGTTTTTT	CASSEEGLAGISNTGELFF	-	TRBD2	TRBV2	TRBJ2-2
TGTGCCAGCAGTTTATCGATATGGGACAGGGGACAGCCCCAGCATTTT	CASSLSIWDRGQPQHF	-	TRBD1	TRBV27	TRBJ1-5
TGTGCCAGCAGTTACTCGGCGGGGGCCGAATTCTACGAGCAGTACTTC	CASSYSAGAEFYEQYF	-	-	TRBV27	TRBJ2-7
TGTGCCAGCAGCATCACGGGGGGGCCGGTTTACGAGCAGTACTTC	CASSITGGPVYEQYF	-	TRBD2	TRBV7-9	TRBJ2-7
TGTGCCAGCAGCTCCCGACTAGCGCTATCCTACAATGAGCAGTTCTTC	CASSSRLALSYNEQFF	-	TRBD2	TRBV7-8	TRBJ2-1
TGTGCCAGCAGCCCGGGAGAGTGGAATTCACCCCTCCACTTT	CASSPGEWNSPLHF	-	-	TRBV14	TRBJ1-6
TGTGCCAGCAGTTATTCGGGTCTCAGCTATGGCTACACCTTC	CASSYSGLSYGYTF	-	-	TRBV6-5	TRBJ1-2
TGTGCCAGCAGGCCAGGACAGCTTATTGAAGCTTTCTTT	CASRPGQLIEAFF	-	-	TRBV6-1	TRBJ1-1
TGTGCCAGCAGCTTGGATGAGTACGCGAACACCGGGGAGCTGTTTTTT	CASSLDEYANTGELFF	-	-	TRBV5-8	TRBJ2-2